A single sample gave rise to the 29 T cell receptor beta chains below, sequenced in a study of blood T cell repertoires in COVID-19. Method: immunoSEQ multiplex PCR; TCRdb's copy keeps in-frame clones and lacks some. The profile shows approximately 300,000 clones, more than 80% of them singletons. The sample was peripheral blood. The receptor set was obtained from a woman aged 25 to 45 with COVID-19, enrolled during active disease.

The gene calls are TRBV19 and TRBJ2-7; D is unclear. The CDR3 is 13 residues long. Trimming removed 5 bases from V and 3 bases from J, with 11 bases in between. CDR1 is LNHDA, CDR2 SQIVND, per germline (reference sequence). DNA for the CDR3: TGTGCCAGTAGTTCCAACGGGTACTACGAGCAGTACTTC. It translates to CASSSNGYYEQYF.

This chain links TRBV5-1 with TRBJ2-7; TRBD2 agrees at 11 bases. Germline V CDR1 and CDR2: SGHRS, YFSETQ. The junction had 16 bases not matched to a gene; V was cut back by 4 bases and J by 1 base. The CDR3 consists of 19 residues. The CDR3 reads CASSPRGRTSGPLSYEQYF. CDR3 sequence (DNA): TGCGCCAGCAGCCCCCGGGGGCGGACTAGCGGGCCCCTTTCCTACGAGCAGTACTTC.

The chain couples TRBV5-1 to TRBJ2-5, with 9 bases aligning to TRBD1. Germline-derived CDR1 and CDR2 are SGHRS and YFSETQ. This CDR3 has 16 amino acids. After removal of 1 base from V and 3 bases from J, the junction contained 7 bases not matched to a gene. CDR3 bases: TGCGCCAGCAGCTTGACCGGGACAGGGAAGGAAGAGACCCAGTACTTC. Translated, it gives CASSLTGTGKEETQYF. The full variable domain, in which reference TRBV5-1 and TRBJ2-5 provide the parts outside the CDR3, is KAGVTQTPRYLIKTRGQQVTLSCSPISGHRSVSWYQQTPGQGLQFLFEYFSETQRNKGNFPGRFSGRQFSNSRSEMNVSTLELGDSALYLCASSLTGTGKEETQYFGPGTRLLVL.

V and J are TRBV6-5 and TRBJ2-1; possibly TRBD2 for D (5 bases). The germline gives CDR1 MNHEY, CDR2 SVGAGI. The V and J ends lost 6 bases and 9 bases respectively, with 9 bases between them. The CDR3 is 11 amino acids. CDR3 in DNA: TGTGCCAGCAGGAAAGGAGGTGAGCAGTTCTTC. Its translation is CASRKGGEQFF.

The chain joins TRBV25-1 to TRBJ2-7; TRBD2 aligns across 7 bases. The germline V gene has CDR1 MGHDK and CDR2 SYGVNS. This CDR3 region has 15 residues. The junction had 9 bases not matched to a gene; V was cut back by 4 bases and J by 3 bases. The CDR3 coding sequence is TGTGCCAGCAGTGCGCCGACCGGGGGGTACTACGAGCAGTACTTC. It specifies CASSAPTGGYYEQYF.

The rearrangement joins TRBV27 to TRBJ2-1; 13 bases are a match to TRBD2. V shed 4 bases, J shed 3 bases, and the junction held 3 bases outside the gene matches. Germline lookup yields CDR1 MNHEY and CDR2 SMNVEV (reference sequence). The CDR3 is 16 residues long. This CDR3 reads CASSSGTSGIYNEQFF. CDR3 sequence (DNA): TGTGCCAGCAGTTCGGGGACTAGCGGGATCTACAATGAGCAGTTCTTC.

The chain couples TRBV30 to TRBJ2-1; 11 nucleotides align to TRBD2. The germline gives CDR1 GTSNPN, CDR2 SVGIG (reference sequence). This CDR3 comprises 15 residues. V was pared by 4 bases and J by 7 bases, with 9 bases of the junction left unmatched. The CDR3 nucleotides read TGTGCCTGGACCCGGACTAGCGGGCTTTCGAATGAGCAGTTCTTC. Residues: CAWTRTSGLSNEQFF.

V gene TRBV30 combines with J gene TRBJ2-7, with TRBD1 identical over 7 bases. Germline CDR1 reads GTSNPN; CDR2 reads SVGIG (reference sequence). V was clipped by 5 bases and J by 6 bases; unmatched bases: 4. The CDR3 has 11 residues. The CDR3 DNA is TGTGCCTGGGAGACAGGGAGCGAGCAGTACTTC. Residues: CAWETGSEQYF.

The chain uses TRBV24-1 and TRBJ1-5; 7 bases map to TRBD1. The CDR3 is made up of 15 amino acids. Trimming cost V 4 bases and J 7 bases; bases outside gene matches: 9. Germline assignment: CDR1 KGHDR and CDR2 SFDVKD. CDR3 nucleotides: TGTGCCACCAGTGAAGGAACAGGGGTCTGGCAGCCCCAGCATTTT. The encoded protein is CATSEGTGVWQPQHF.

This chain connects TRBV2 to TRBJ2-7; 9 nucleotides align to TRBD1. The CDR3 has 16 amino acids. The J segment lost 6 bases and the V segment lost 6 bases, leaving 15 bases of the junction unmatched. The germline V gene has CDR1 SNHLY and CDR2 FYNNEI. CDR3 in DNA: TGTGCCAGCAGCGAGCGGCAGACAGGGGGTGGCAGCGAGCAGTACTTC. It specifies CASSERQTGGGSEQYF.

This chain connects TRBV5-4 to TRBJ1-6; TRBD1 agrees at 8 bases. This CDR3 spans 15 amino acids. Trimming took 5 bases from V and 5 from J; bases not matched to a gene: 6. In germline, CDR1 is SGHNT, CDR2 YYREEE (reference sequence). The CDR3 reads CASSSQGGDNSPLHF. The CDR3 nucleotides read TGTGCCAGCAGTTCACAGGGGGGAGATAATTCACCCCTCCACTTT.

J is TRBJ2-2 and V is TRBV9, with D possibly matching TRBD2 (7 bases). CDR3 length equals 16 residues. V lost 4 bases and J 4 bases, leaving 17 bases between the germline ends. CDR1 and CDR2 (germline): SGDLS, YYNGEE. CDR3 bases: TGTGCCAGCAGCCCGACGGGGGGCCGACTCACCGGGGAGCTGTTTTTT. This codes for CASSPTGGRLTGELFF. The full variable domain, in which reference TRBV9 and TRBJ2-2 provide the parts outside the CDR3, is DSGVTQTPKHLITATGQRVTLRCSPRSGDLSVYWYQQSLDQGLQFLIQYYNGEERAKGNILERFSAQQFPDLHSELNLSSLELGDSALYFCASSPTGGRLTGELFFGEGSRLTVL.

About this clone: Other DNA sequences of this sample code for an identical CDR3. The genes are TRBV6-5 and TRBJ2-7; D not certain. This CDR3 contains 11 residues. Trimming cost V 6 bases and J 4 bases, with 7 bases left between them. Germline loops: CDR1 MNHEY, CDR2 SVGAGI. The CDR3 sequence is CASSSPYEQYF. In DNA form, the CDR3 reads TGTGCCAGCAGCTCCCCTTACGAGCAGTACTTC.

The chain couples TRBV24-1 to TRBJ2-2; perhaps TRBD2 as D (5 bases). The germline gives CDR1 KGHDR, CDR2 SFDVKD. CDR3 length: 17 amino acids. V was clipped by 4 bases and J by 6 bases, with 20 bases between them. This chain's CDR3 is CATSERTRPRGSGELFF. In nucleotides, the CDR3 is TGTGCCACCAGTGAGCGAACAAGGCCCCGGGGTTCCGGGGAGCTGTTTTTT.

In this sample, this clone turned up once. J is TRBJ1-2 and V is TRBV12-3 or TRBV12-4, with TRBD1 identical over 12 bases. The V gene end was trimmed by 7 bases and the J gene end by 8 bases; junction bases not matched to a gene: 5. CDR3 length equals 13 residues. The DNA of the CDR3 is TGTGCCAGCATTGGGACAGGGGGCATCGGCTACACCTTC. It translates to CASIGTGGIGYTF.

CDR3 nucleotide sequence: TGTGCCAGCAGCCGACTACAGGGGGACAAAAACATTCAGTACTTC. Encoded protein: CASSRLQGDKNIQYF. This chain connects TRBV5-6 to TRBJ2-4; 8 nucleotides align to TRBD1. Germline loops: CDR1 SGHDT, CDR2 YYEEEE. V lost 4 bases and J lost 3; bases outside the gene matches: 6. The CDR3 contains 15 residues.

The rearrangement joins TRBV14 to TRBJ1-1, with D unresolved. There are 13 residues in the CDR3. The ends were cut back, 5 bases at V and 0 bases at J, with 7 bases in the middle. Germline V gene sequence: CDR1 SGHDN, CDR2 FVKESK. CDR3 DNA sequence: TGTGCCAGCAGCGAGGACTTGAACACTGAAGCTTTCTTT. It yields the protein CASSEDLNTEAFF.

The chain links TRBV6-5 to TRBJ2-2; tentatively, D is TRBD1 (5 bases). The CDR3 is 14 residues long. V lost 10 bases and J 5 bases, leaving 17 bases between the germline ends. Germline CDR1 reads MNHEY; CDR2 reads SVGAGI. This chain's CDR3 is CATPLRRQTGELFF. CDR3 in DNA: TGTGCCACCCCCCTTCGTCGACAGACCGGGGAGCTGTTTTTT.

The chain joins TRBV5-4 to TRBJ1-2; 8 bases fit TRBD1. Losses at the gene ends were 4 bases for V and 14 bases for J; bases not matched to a gene: 25. This CDR3 has 17 amino acids. CDR1 is SGHNT and CDR2 is YYREEE in the germline V gene (reference sequence). The CDR3 region is CASSPQGARETLSLWTF. The CDR3 nucleotides are TGTGCCAGCAGCCCTCAGGGGGCTCGGGAAACGCTCTCCCTTTGGACCTTC.

V gene TRBV9 combines with J gene TRBJ2-3; the match to TRBD2 covers 7 bases. After removal of 3 bases from V and 2 bases from J, the junction contained 6 bases not matched to a gene. Germline V gene lookup returns CDR1 SGDLS and CDR2 YYNGEE. The CDR3 runs to 15 residues. The CDR3 bases are TGTGCCAGCAGCGAGGACGGGAGGTTCACAGATACGCAGTATTTT. The encoded protein is CASSEDGRFTDTQYF.

The chain carries TRBV6-5 and TRBJ1-1, with TRBD1 identical over 7 bases. This CDR3 is 14 amino acids long. From germline, CDR1 is MNHEY and CDR2 SVGAGI. V gave up 7 bases and J gave up 3 bases; unmatched junction bases: 8. CDR3 region: CASIRGGAHTEAFF. The CDR3 DNA sequence: TGTGCCAGCATCAGAGGGGGCGCGCACACTGAAGCTTTCTTT.

This clone has just a few counts. V is TRBV11-3 and J is TRBJ2-7, with 12 bases fitting TRBD2. Unmatched junction bases numbered 5, after V lost 0 bases and J lost 5 bases. Germline CDR1 reads SGHNT; CDR2 reads YENEEA. The CDR3 is 16 residues long. The CDR3 bases are TGTGCCAGCAGCTTAGAGGGACTAGCGGGCGAAAACGAGCAGTACTTC. Its protein is CASSLEGLAGENEQYF.

The chain links TRBV10-3 to TRBJ2-5; D is perhaps TRBD2 (6 bases). From germline, CDR1 is ENHRY and CDR2 SYGVKD. CDR3 length: 13 residues. V was trimmed by 10 bases and J by 4 bases, leaving 16 bases between them. The CDR3 DNA follows: TGTGCCACCACCGGCGGGGTCGGAGAGACCCAGTACTTC. It codes for CATTGGVGETQYF.

V and J are TRBV10-3 and TRBJ2-7; 10 positions match TRBD1. Germline CDR1 is ENHRY and CDR2 is SYGVKD. CDR3 length: 14 amino acids. The trim removed 9 bases at V and 3 bases at J, leaving 8 bases unmatched. Here the CDR3 DNA reads TGTGCCATAAACCCCGGGACAGGGGACTACGAGCAGTACTTC. Translation gives CAINPGTGDYEQYF.

The rearrangement uses TRBV5-3 and TRBJ1-2; TRBD1 agrees at 10 bases. TRBV5-3 is an open reading frame whose function is uncertain. The length of the CDR3 is 16 residues. V lost 0 bases and J lost 6; bases outside the gene matches: 8. Written as DNA, the CDR3 is TGTGCCAGAAGCTTGGCACGGGGACAGGGGTGGGATGGCTACACCTTC. It is translated as CARSLARGQGWDGYTF.

This chain uses TRBV2 with TRBJ2-2; perhaps TRBD2 as D (5 bases). In germline, CDR1 is SNHLY, CDR2 FYNNEI. V shed 0 bases and J shed 7 bases, with 15 bases lying between them. The CDR3 loop spans 16 amino acids. The CDR3, as DNA: TGTGCCAGCAGTGAAGCGCTTGGACTCCTGGGCGGGGAGCTGTTTTTT. This encodes CASSEALGLLGGELFF.

This chain links TRBV15 with TRBJ2-3; possible D gene TRBD2, 5 bases. The germline V gene has CDR1 LNHNV and CDR2 YYDKDF (reference sequence). This CDR3 contains 14 residues. Trimming cost V 5 bases and J 4 bases, with 13 bases left between them. The CDR3 coding sequence is TGTGCCACCAGCCCGGGGTTACGCGCAGATACGCAGTATTTT. Protein: CATSPGLRADTQYF.

The chain recombines TRBV25-1 with TRBJ2-5; 9 bases map to TRBD2. The CDR3 sequence is 14 residues long. The J segment lost 7 bases and the V segment lost 3 bases, leaving 6 bases of the junction unmatched. In germline, CDR1 is MGHDK, CDR2 SYGVNS. CDR3 amino acids: CASSELAGSVTQYF. CDR3 DNA sequence: TGTGCCAGCAGTGAGCTAGCGGGATCGGTGACCCAGTACTTC. Using reference TRBV25-1 and TRBJ2-5 for the parts outside the CDR3, the full variable domain is EADIYQTPRYLVIGTGKKITLECSQTMGHDKMYWYQQDPGMELHLIHYSYGVNSTEKGDLSSESTVSRIRTEHFPLTLESARPSHTSQYLCASSELAGSVTQYFGPGTRLLVL.

The chain links TRBV19 to TRBJ2-2, with 9 bases lining up with TRBD1. This CDR3 is 16 amino acids long. J gave up 6 bases and V 6 bases, and 11 bases lay outside the gene matches. Germline V gene sequence: CDR1 LNHDA, CDR2 SQIVND (reference sequence). This chain's CDR3 is CASSPDRGSMAGELFF. The CDR3 DNA reads as TGTGCCAGTAGCCCTGACAGGGGGTCGATGGCCGGGGAGCTGTTTTTT.